One sample yielded the 5 T cell receptor beta chains listed below, sequenced in a study of beta chain features in type 1 diabetes. Reverse transcribing all isolated RNA meant expressed TCRB transcripts were sequenced. Method: immunoSEQ multiplex PCR; TCRdb's copy keeps in-frame clones and lacks some. Of under 900,000 clones listed, about a sixth are singletons. Sequencing was done on a sample of naive CD4+ T cells from blood. All receptors derive from a woman aged 18 to 35 in good health.

The chain is built from TRBV5-1 and TRBJ2-7, with TRBD2 matching over 8 bases. The CDR3 loop spans 19 amino acids. V trimming: 3 bases; J trimming: 0 bases; junction bases outside the gene matches: 17. The V gene's germline CDR1 is SGHRS and CDR2 YFSETQ. CDR3 region: CASSYSRGGSGTYSYEQYF. As DNA, the CDR3 is TGCGCCAGCAGCTACTCCCGAGGGGGTAGCGGGACCTACTCCTACGAGCAGTACTTC.

The chain uses TRBV6-5 and TRBJ2-7, with 13 bases lining up with TRBD2. This CDR3 is 15 amino acids long. CDR1 MNHEY and CDR2 SVGAGI come from the germline V gene. V lost 6 bases and J lost 5; bases outside the gene matches: 7. The chain's CDR3 is CASRAPGLAGNEQYF. CDR3 nucleotides: TGTGCCAGCAGAGCCCCGGGACTAGCGGGAAACGAGCAGTACTTC.

CDR3 sequence (DNA): TGTGCCAGCAGCCGCATTCAGGGTATCCCTAACTATGGCTACACCTTC. It specifies CASSRIQGIPNYGYTF. This chain joins TRBV28 and TRBJ1-2; D perhaps matches TRBD1 (5 bases). Trimming pared 6 bases from V and 0 bases from J, leaving 17 bases between. The germline gives CDR1 MDHEN, CDR2 SYDVKM. The CDR3 loop spans 16 amino acids.

This clone occurred a few times. J is TRBJ2-7 and V is TRBV27; D is possibly TRBD1 or TRBD2 (5 bases each). V lost 5 bases to trimming and J lost 6 bases, with 14 bases between them. Germline-derived CDR1 and CDR2 are MNHEY and SMNVEV (reference sequence). The CDR3 totals 13 residues. The CDR3 DNA is TGTGCCAGCAGTCTCGGGACCGCAGGCGAGCAGTACTTC. This encodes CASSLGTAGEQYF.

This clone was seen a handful of times. The gene calls are TRBV6-6 and TRBJ1-2, with a weak D call TRBD1 (5 bases). The CDR3 spans 13 residues. Germline CDR1 is MNHNY and CDR2 is SVGAGI (reference sequence). V lost 0 bases to trimming and J lost 4 bases, with 6 bases between them. Here the CDR3 reads CASSYSDSYGYTF. The CDR3 DNA reads as TGTGCCAGCAGTTACTCTGACAGCTATGGCTACACCTTC.